In its sample, the clone carrying this TCR beta chain was seen many times. The target antigen is unknown. The data stem from a study of T cell repertoires in cytomegalovirus infection. Study summary: In the study, CMV epitopes included recently identified HLA-C-restricted and well-studied HLA-B-restricted ones. A matching HLA type, together with CMV infection, was signaled by public TCR beta signatures. Study conclusions and caveats: Identification of carriers of CMV plus the relevant HLA was achieved through cumulative public TCR beta family frequency. What dominated the ex vivo response were HLA-C-restricted CMV-specific TCR beta clonotypes.

Germline loops: CDR1 SEHNR, CDR2 FQNEAQ (reference sequence). The CDR3 is made up of 17 amino acids. J gave up 0 bases and V 5 bases, and 7 bases lay outside the gene matches. From the reads, TCRdb called clonotypes with MiXCR, one entry per CDR3 protein. Of about a million distinct CDR3 sequences detected, approximately 33% appear once; the ten largest clones hold about an eighth. This rearrangement joins TRBV7-9 to TRBJ1-5; 10 nucleotides match TRBD1. The sequence was collected from a human donor in good health (CMV status not recorded). Some clones in this sample may be carry-over from other donors' samples. The sequencing here drew on cultured CD8+ T cells from PBMCs, taken from culture after CMV antigen stimulation. The CDR3 coding sequence is TGTGCCAGCAGCGCCGGGACAGGGGACTATAGCAATCAGCCCCAGCATTTT. It encodes CASSAGTGDYSNQPQHF.